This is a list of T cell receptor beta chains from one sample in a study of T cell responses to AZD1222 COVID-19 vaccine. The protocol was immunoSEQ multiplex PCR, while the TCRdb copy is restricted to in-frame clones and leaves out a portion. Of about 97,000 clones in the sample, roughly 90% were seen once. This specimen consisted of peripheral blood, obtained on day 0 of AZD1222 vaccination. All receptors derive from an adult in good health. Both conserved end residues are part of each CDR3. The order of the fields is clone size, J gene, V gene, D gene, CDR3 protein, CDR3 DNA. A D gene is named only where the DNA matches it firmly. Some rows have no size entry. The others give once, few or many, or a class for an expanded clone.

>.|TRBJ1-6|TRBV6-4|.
CASSENRPNSPLHF
TGTGCCAGCAGTGAAAACAGGCCTAATTCACCCCTCCACTTT
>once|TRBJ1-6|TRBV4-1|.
CASSQYSPSSRSPLHF
TGCGCCAGCAGCCAATATAGTCCATCATCCCGGTCACCCCTCCACTTT
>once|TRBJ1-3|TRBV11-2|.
CASSLPEGRDVNTIYF
TGTGCCAGCAGCTTACCCGAGGGCCGGGACGTAAACACCATATATTTT
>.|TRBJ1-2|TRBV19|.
CASSIGGRQSGYTF
TGTGCCAGTAGTATAGGGGGACGGCAGAGCGGCTACACCTTC
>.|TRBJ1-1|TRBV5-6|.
CASSFLGRSNTEAFF
TGTGCCAGCAGCTTTTTGGGCAGATCGAACACTGAAGCTTTCTTT
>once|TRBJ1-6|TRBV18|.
CASSPGVSSYNSPLHF
TGTGCCAGCTCACCCGGGGTGAGCTCCTATAATTCACCCCTCCACTTT
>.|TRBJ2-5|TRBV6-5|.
CASNPAGPPETQYF
TGTGCCAGCAACCCCGCAGGACCGCCGGAGACCCAGTACTTC
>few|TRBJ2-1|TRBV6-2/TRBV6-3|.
CASSYSNVPYYNEQFF
TGTGCCAGCAGTTACTCGAACGTACCCTACTACAATGAGCAGTTCTTC
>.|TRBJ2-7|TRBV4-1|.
CASSQVAGLEQYF
TGCGCCAGCAGCCAAGTGGCGGGGCTGGAGCAGTACTTC
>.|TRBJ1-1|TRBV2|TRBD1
CASRPGSGGYTEAFF
TGTGCCAGCAGACCCGGGTCAGGGGGTTACACTGAAGCTTTCTTT
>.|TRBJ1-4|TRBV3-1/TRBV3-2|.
CASSQDRGTNEKLFF
TGTGCCAGCAGCCAAGATCGTGGGACGAATGAAAAACTGTTTTTT
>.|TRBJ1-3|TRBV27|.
CASISGNTIYF
TGTGCCAGCATCTCTGGAAACACCATATATTTT
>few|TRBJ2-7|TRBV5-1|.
CASEGATPYEQYF
TGCGCCAGCGAAGGCGCCACACCCTACGAGCAGTACTTC
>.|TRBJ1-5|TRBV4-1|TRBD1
CASSQGLGQALNQPQHF
TGCGCCAGCAGCCAAGGGTTAGGACAGGCGTTGAATCAGCCCCAGCATTTT
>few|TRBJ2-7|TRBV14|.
CASSPEQGWTYEQYF
TGTGCCAGCAGCCCAGAGCAGGGTTGGACCTACGAGCAGTACTTC
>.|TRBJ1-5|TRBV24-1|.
CATSDLGNQPQHF
TGTGCCACCAGTGATTTGGGGAATCAGCCCCAGCATTTT
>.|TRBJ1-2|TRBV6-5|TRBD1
CASSNLGQGFGYTF
TGTGCCAGCAGTAATCTGGGACAGGGGTTCGGCTACACCTTC
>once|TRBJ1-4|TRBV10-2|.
CASSSTGYEKLFF
TGCGCCAGCAGTTCGACCGGATATGAAAAACTGTTTTTT
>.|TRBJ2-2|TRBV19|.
CASGQGELFF
TGTGCCAGCGGACAGGGGGAGCTGTTTTTT
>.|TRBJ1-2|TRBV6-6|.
CASSHLNYGYTF
TGTGCCAGCAGTCATTTGAACTATGGCTACACCTTC
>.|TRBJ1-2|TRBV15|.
CATSRDARTSRGYTF
TGTGCCACCAGCAGAGATGCCCGAACTTCTCGAGGCTACACCTTC
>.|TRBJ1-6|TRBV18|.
CASSPEAVVSYNSPLHF
TGTGCCAGCTCACCAGAAGCAGTCGTCTCCTATAATTCACCCCTCCACTTT
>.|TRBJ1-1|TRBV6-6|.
CASSYSSDTEAFF
TGTGCCAGCAGTTACTCCAGCGACACTGAAGCTTTCTTT
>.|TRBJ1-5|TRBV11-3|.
CASSPGVGSNQPQHF
TGTGCCAGCAGCCCAGGGGTAGGGAGCAATCAGCCCCAGCATTTT
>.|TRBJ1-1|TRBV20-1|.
CSAGQNTEAFF
TGCAGTGCTGGACAGAACACTGAAGCTTTCTTT
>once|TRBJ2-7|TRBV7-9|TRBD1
CASSLTGTVFSYEQYF
TGTGCCAGCAGCTTGACCGGGACAGTATTCTCCTACGAGCAGTACTTC
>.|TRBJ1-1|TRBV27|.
CASNGQRNTEAFF
TGTGCCAGCAATGGACAGAGGAACACTGAAGCTTTCTTT
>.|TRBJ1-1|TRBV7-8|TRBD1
CASSWDREYTEAFF
TGTGCCAGCAGCTGGGACAGGGAATACACTGAAGCTTTCTTT
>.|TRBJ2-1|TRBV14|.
CASSQDSEGSEQFF
TGTGCCAGCAGCCAAGATTCGGAGGGGAGTGAGCAGTTCTTC
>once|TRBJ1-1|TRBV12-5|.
CASGSSGERTEAFF
TGTGCTAGTGGTTCGTCAGGGGAACGTACTGAAGCTTTCTTT
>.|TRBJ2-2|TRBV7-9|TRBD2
CASSTTGTSLGTGELFF
TGTGCCAGCAGCACCACCGGGACTAGCTTGGGCACCGGGGAGCTGTTTTTT
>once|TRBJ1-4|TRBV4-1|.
CASSQGRNLLGAGEKLFF
TGCGCCAGCAGCCAAGGGAGGAACCTACTCGGCGCCGGTGAAAAACTGTTTTTT
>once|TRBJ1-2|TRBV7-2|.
CASSVTGPNYGYTF
TGTGCCAGCAGTGTTACAGGGCCAAACTATGGCTACACCTTC
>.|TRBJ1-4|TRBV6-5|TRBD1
CASRRDRDLGEKLFF
TGTGCCAGCAGACGAGACAGGGACCTTGGTGAAAAACTGTTTTTT
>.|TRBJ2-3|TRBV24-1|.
CATSSGSTDTQYF
TGTGCCACCAGTTCTGGGAGCACAGATACGCAGTATTTT
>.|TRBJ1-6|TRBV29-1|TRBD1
CSVVLQGVKNSPLHF
TGCAGCGTTGTCTTGCAGGGGGTTAAAAATTCACCCCTCCACTTT
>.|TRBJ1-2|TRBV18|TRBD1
CASSPAGTGGNYGYTF
TGTGCCAGCTCACCCGCAGGGACAGGGGGCAACTATGGCTACACCTTC
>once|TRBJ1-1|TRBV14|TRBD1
CASSPSTGVGTEAFF
TGTGCCAGCAGCCCGTCGACAGGGGTGGGGACTGAAGCTTTCTTT
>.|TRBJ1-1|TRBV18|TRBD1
CASSPGQGGTEAFF
TGTGCCAGCTCACCCGGACAGGGGGGCACTGAAGCTTTCTTT
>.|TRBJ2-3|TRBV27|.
CASSNRQSTDTQYF
TGTGCCAGCAGCAACAGACAGAGCACAGATACGCAGTATTTT
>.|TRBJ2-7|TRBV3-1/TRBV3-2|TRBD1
CASSQTGGYEQYF
TGTGCCAGCAGCCAGACAGGGGGCTACGAGCAGTACTTC
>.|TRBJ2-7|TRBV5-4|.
CASSLKGGYEQYF
TGTGCCAGCAGCTTGAAAGGGGGCTACGAGCAGTACTTC
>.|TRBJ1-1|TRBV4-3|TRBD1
CASSPGTVNTEAFF
TGCGCCAGCAGCCCCGGGACAGTTAACACTGAAGCTTTCTTT
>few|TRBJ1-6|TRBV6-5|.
CASRPGTPGNSPLHF
TGTGCCAGCAGACCTGGGACACCCGGGAATTCACCCCTCCACTTT
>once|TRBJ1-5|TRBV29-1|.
CSVIGFGHGDQPQHF
TGCAGCGTTATAGGATTTGGACACGGAGATCAGCCCCAGCATTTT
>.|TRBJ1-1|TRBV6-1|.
CASGRLNTEAFF
TGTGCCAGCGGACGGCTGAACACTGAAGCTTTCTTT
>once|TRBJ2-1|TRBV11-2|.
CASSLDPSSYNEQFF
TGTGCCAGCAGCCTGGACCCTAGCTCCTACAATGAGCAGTTCTTC
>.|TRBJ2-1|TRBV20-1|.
CSASGELEQFF
TGCAGTGCTAGCGGCGAGCTTGAGCAGTTCTTC
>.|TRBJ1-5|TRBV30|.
CAWSQQGRDTNQPQHF
TGTGCCTGGAGTCAACAGGGCCGGGACACAAATCAGCCCCAGCATTTT
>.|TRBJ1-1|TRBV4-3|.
CASSLQRATEAFF
TGCGCCAGCAGCCTACAACGAGCAACTGAAGCTTTCTTT